Listed below are T cell receptor beta chains from one sample, sequenced in a study of cytomegalovirus exposure and HLA in healthy donors. Here immunoSEQ multiplex PCR was the method, and the copy in TCRdb shows in-frame clones only, minus some. This sample yields some 140,000 clones, of which around three quarters are seen a single time; 6% to 7.5% belongs to the top ten. The source material was PBMCs. The receptors come from a man in his forties in good health and CMV-seropositive. Both conserved end residues are part of each CDR3. Fields, in order: D gene, CDR3 length, J gene, clone size, V gene, CDR3 protein, CDR3 DNA. D genes are given only for firm matches. Clone size is given for some rows only: seen once, a few or many times, or a class if the clone is expanded.

>.|15|TRBJ2-7|.|TRBV5-1
CASSPSFSPSYEQYF
TGCGCCAGCAGCCCTAGCTTTTCGCCCTCCTACGAGCAGTACTTC
>.|16|TRBJ2-1|few|TRBV15
CATSRGASYSYNEQFF
TGTGCCACCAGCAGAGGGGCTAGCTACTCCTACAATGAGCAGTTCTTC
>.|14|TRBJ1-4|.|TRBV13
CASSLGATNEKLFF
TGTGCCAGCAGCTTAGGCGCAACTAATGAAAAACTGTTTTTT
>TRBD1|15|TRBJ1-4|.|TRBV5-6
CASSSGTGSGEKLFF
TGTGCCAGCAGTTCCGGGACAGGCTCCGGGGAAAAACTGTTTTTT
>.|17|TRBJ1-3|.|TRBV7-2
CASSPTGLAGSGNTIYF
TGTGCCAGCAGCCCTACCGGCCTAGCTGGCTCTGGAAACACCATATATTTT
>TRBD2|15|TRBJ2-1|.|TRBV11-2
CASSLEFSGSFEQFF
TGTGCCAGCAGCTTAGAGTTTAGCGGGAGTTTTGAGCAGTTCTTC
>TRBD1|13|TRBJ1-4|once|TRBV10-3
CAISGQGQEKLFF
TGTGCCATCAGTGGACAGGGTCAGGAAAAACTGTTTTTT
>TRBD2|15|TRBJ2-1|.|TRBV6-1
CASQRSSGSWNEQFF
TGTGCCAGCCAAAGGAGTAGCGGGAGTTGGAATGAGCAGTTCTTC
>TRBD2|16|TRBJ2-1|.|TRBV5-4
CASSLFSGRMYNEQFF
TGTGCCAGCAGCTTGTTTAGCGGGAGGATGTACAATGAGCAGTTCTTC
>.|14|TRBJ1-1|.|TRBV12-5
CASATRGDVTEAFF
TGTGCTAGTGCTACCCGGGGGGACGTAACTGAAGCTTTCTTT
>.|17|TRBJ1-5|few|TRBV21-1
CASSNLEGKEGNQPQHF
TGTGCCAGCAGCAATTTGGAGGGGAAGGAGGGCAATCAGCCCCAGCATTTT
>TRBD1|15|TRBJ1-5|.|TRBV5-8
CASSSWTGRGQPQHF
TGTGCCAGCAGCTCATGGACAGGGCGGGGTCAGCCCCAGCATTTT
>TRBD1|14|TRBJ1-1|few|TRBV28
CASSPTGVNTEAFF
TGTGCCAGCAGTCCGACAGGGGTGAACACTGAAGCTTTCTTT
>TRBD1|13|TRBJ1-1|.|TRBV29-1
CSVTGNKDTEAFF
TGCAGCGTGACAGGGAATAAGGACACTGAAGCTTTCTTT
>.|14|TRBJ1-4|.|TRBV2
CASSDTGQYEKLFF
TGTGCCAGCAGTGACACGGGACAATATGAAAAACTGTTTTTT
>.|13|TRBJ2-7|.|TRBV5-1
CASSPPGSPNKYF
TGCGCCAGCAGCCCTCCCGGTTCACCTAATAAGTACTTC
>TRBD2|16|TRBJ2-3|.|TRBV11-3
CASSHSGSLGTDTQYF
TGTGCCAGCAGCCATAGCGGGAGTCTTGGGACAGATACGCAGTATTTT
>TRBD1|15|TRBJ1-5|medium-sized|TRBV12-5
CASGRTGPGDQPQHF
TGTGCTAGTGGACGGACAGGGCCCGGGGATCAGCCCCAGCATTTT
>.|14|TRBJ1-4|once|TRBV5-6
CASSLGEGSEKLFF
TGTGCCAGCAGCTTGGGGGAGGGGAGTGAAAAACTGTTTTTT
>TRBD1|14|TRBJ2-7|.|TRBV18
CASSPPGQGPEQYF
TGTGCCAGCTCACCCCCGGGACAGGGACCCGAGCAGTACTTC
>TRBD1|17|TRBJ1-3|.|TRBV9
CASSSRGTGRPGNTIYF
TGTGCCAGCAGCTCACGCGGGACAGGGAGACCTGGAAACACCATATATTTT
>.|14|TRBJ2-7|.|TRBV5-1
CASSPGDGTYEQYF
TGCGCCAGCAGCCCGGGGGACGGAACCTACGAGCAGTACTTC
>TRBD1|14|TRBJ1-5|.|TRBV18
CASSLDRVNQPQHF
TGTGCCAGCTCCCTGGACAGGGTCAATCAGCCCCAGCATTTT
>TRBD1|15|TRBJ2-5|.|TRBV7-9
CASSFPGTARETQYF
TGTGCCAGCAGCTTCCCCGGGACAGCCAGGGAGACCCAGTACTTC
>.|22|TRBJ2-3|.|TRBV12-1
CASSFVASGRAEGNISTDTQYF
TGTGCCAGCAGCTTTGTAGCTAGCGGGAGGGCCGAAGGTAATATTAGTACAGATACGCAGTATTTT